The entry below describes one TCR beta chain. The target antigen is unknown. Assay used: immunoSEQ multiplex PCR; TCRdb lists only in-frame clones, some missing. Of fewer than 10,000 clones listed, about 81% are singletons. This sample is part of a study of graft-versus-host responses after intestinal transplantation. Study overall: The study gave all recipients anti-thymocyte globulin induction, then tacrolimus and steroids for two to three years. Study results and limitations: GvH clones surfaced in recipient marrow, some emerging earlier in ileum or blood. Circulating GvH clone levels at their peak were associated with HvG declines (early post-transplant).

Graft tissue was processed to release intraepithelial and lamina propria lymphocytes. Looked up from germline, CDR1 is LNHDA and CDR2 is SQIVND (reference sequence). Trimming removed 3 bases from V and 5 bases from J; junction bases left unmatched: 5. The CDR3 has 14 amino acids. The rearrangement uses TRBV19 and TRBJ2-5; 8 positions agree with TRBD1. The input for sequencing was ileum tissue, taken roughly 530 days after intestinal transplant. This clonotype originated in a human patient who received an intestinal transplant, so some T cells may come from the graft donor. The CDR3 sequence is CASSITRTGETQYF. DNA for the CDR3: TGTGCCAGTAGTATTACCCGGACAGGGGAGACCCAGTACTTC. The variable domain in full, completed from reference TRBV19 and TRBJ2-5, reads DGGITQSPKYLFRKEGQNVTLSCEQNLNHDAMYWYRQDPGQGLRLIYYSQIVNDFQKGDIAEGYSVSREKKESFPLTVTSAQKNPTAFYLCASSITRTGETQYFGPGTRLLVL.